The TCR beta chain described here comes from a study of post-analysis software for immune sequencing data. Regarding the study as a whole: When patients were compared with controls, four or five TRBV segments were more frequent, TRBV5-6, TRBV5-1 and TRBV20-1 among them.

TCR beta cDNA libraries had unique molecular identifiers. T cells numbering about 1 to 10 million gave rise to about 490,000 cDNA molecules. One entry per CDR3 protein results from TCRdb running MiXCR on the PCR reads. The sample shows 650,000 to 850,000 distinct CDR3 sequences, 53% of them seen only once. About this clonotype: The antigen is not known.

V lost 7 bases, J lost 5 bases, and 12 bases stayed unmatched. The CDR3 is 15 amino acids. The germline V gene encodes CDR1 SQVTM and CDR2 ANQGSEA. The receptor was isolated from a girl aged 5 to 17 with multiple sclerosis. The sequencing sample was made of blood. The rearrangement joins TRBV29-1 to TRBJ1-5, with TRBD1 matching 9 bases. CDR3 amino acids: CSAATGGNGYQPQHF. The DNA of the CDR3 is TGCAGCGCCGCGACAGGGGGTAATGGCTATCAGCCCCAGCATTTT.